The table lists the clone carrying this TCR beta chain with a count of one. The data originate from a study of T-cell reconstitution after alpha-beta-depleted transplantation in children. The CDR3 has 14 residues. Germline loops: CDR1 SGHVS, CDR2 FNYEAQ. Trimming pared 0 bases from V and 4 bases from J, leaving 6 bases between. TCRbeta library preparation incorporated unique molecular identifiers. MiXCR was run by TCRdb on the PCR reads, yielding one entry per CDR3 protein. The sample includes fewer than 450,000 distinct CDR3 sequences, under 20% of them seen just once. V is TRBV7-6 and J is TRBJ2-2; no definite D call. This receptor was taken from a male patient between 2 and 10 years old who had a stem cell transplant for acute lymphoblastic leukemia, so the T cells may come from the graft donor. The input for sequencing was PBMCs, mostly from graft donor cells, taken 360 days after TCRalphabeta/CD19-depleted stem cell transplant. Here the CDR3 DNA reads TGTGCCAGCAGCTTAGCGGTACCCACCGGGGAGCTGTTTTTT. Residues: CASSLAVPTGELFF.